Below, 30 T cell receptor beta chains from the same sample are listed, as sequenced in a study of blood T cell repertoires in COVID-19 (TCRdb year 2020). Receptors were amplified or captured by the immunoSEQ multiplex PCR assay. TCRdb carries this immuneACCESS record with in-frame sequences only. Its versions omit some clonotypes, under half of them owing to an unresolved V gene in the studies checked, with the rest unexplained. In all, the sample holds a few hundred thousand clones, and roughly 84% of those were seen once. The ten largest clonotypes hold more than 3% of the sample. Sequences were obtained from PBMCs or T cells enriched from blood (not recorded which). These receptors all come from a man in his forties or fifties who had recovered from COVID-19.

The genes are TRBV3-1 (or the pseudogene TRBV3-2) and TRBJ2-5; the D gene is possibly TRBD1 (5 bases). Deletions cut 0 bases from V and 1 base from J, with 15 bases between. CDR3 length: 17 amino acids. Germline values: CDR1 LGHDT, CDR2 YNNKEL (reference sequence). The CDR3 coding sequence is TGTGCCAGCAGCCAAGATCTAAGTGTACAGGCCCAAGAGACCCAGTACTTC. This encodes CASSQDLSVQAQETQYF.

The chain employs TRBV7-9 and TRBJ2-1, with a tentative D call TRBD2 (6 bases). CDR3 length: 15 amino acids. Trimming took 8 bases from V and 2 from J, leaving 16 bases between them. Germline lookup yields CDR1 SEHNR and CDR2 FQNEAQ (reference sequence). CDR3 in DNA: TGTGCCAGCCTGAAGGGACTCGCTACCTACAATGAGCAGTTCTTC. This encodes CASLKGLATYNEQFF.

This rearrangement joins TRBV5-1 to TRBJ2-7, with D possibly being TRBD2 (6 bases). CDR1 is SGHRS, CDR2 YFSETQ, per germline. The V and J ends lost 2 bases and 2 bases respectively, with 14 bases between them. CDR3 length equals 15 residues. This CDR3 reads CASSFAGGKTYEQYF. The CDR3 nucleotides are TGCGCCAGCAGCTTTGCCGGGGGAAAGACCTACGAGCAGTACTTC.

This sequence joins TRBV6-1 and TRBJ2-7, with a weak D call TRBD1 (6 bases). V lost 0 bases and J lost 2, with 14 bases in between. CDR1 and CDR2 from the germline V gene are MNHNS and SASEGT. CDR3 length equals 16 residues. CDR3 region: CASSEAAGDWAYEQYF. The CDR3 coding sequence is TGTGCCAGCAGTGAAGCGGCAGGGGATTGGGCCTACGAGCAGTACTTC.

The V call is TRBV11-2, the J call TRBJ1-1; maybe TRBD1 (6 bases). CDR1 and CDR2 (germline): SGHAT, FQNNGV. Trimming removed 2 bases from V and 1 base from J, with 11 bases in between. This CDR3 region has 15 residues. CDR3: CASSLRDRKNTEAFF. CDR3 DNA sequence: TGTGCCAGCAGCTTAAGAGACAGGAAGAACACTGAAGCTTTCTTT. Looking up the rest from reference TRBV11-2 and TRBJ1-1 gives the full variable domain: EAGVAQSPRYKIIEKRQSVAFWCNPISGHATLYWYQQILGQGPKLLIQFQNNGVVDDSQLPKDRFSAERLKGVDSTLKIQPAKLEDSAVYLCASSLRDRKNTEAFFGQGTRLTVV.

The V call is TRBV11-3, the J call TRBJ2-7, with TRBD2 as a possible D gene (6 bases). Germline V gene data show CDR1 as SGHNT and CDR2 as YENEEA. There are 13 residues in the CDR3. V was trimmed by 6 bases and J by 6 bases, leaving 15 bases between them. The CDR3 DNA reads as TGTGCCAGCAGTGGGGGGATCGTGCTCGAGCAGTACTTC. It yields the protein CASSGGIVLEQYF. The variable domain in full, completed from reference TRBV11-3 and TRBJ2-7, reads EAGVVQSPRYKIIEKKQPVAFWCNPISGHNTLYWYLQNLGQGPELLIRYENEEAVDDSQLPKDRFSAERLKGVDSTLKIQPAELGDSAVYLCASSGGIVLEQYFGPGTRLTVT.

The chain carries TRBV6-4 and TRBJ1-5; 7 positions match TRBD1. Germline V gene lookup returns CDR1 MRHNA and CDR2 SNTAGT. The CDR3 spans 16 residues. The V segment lost 5 bases and the J segment 5 bases; nucleotides outside the gene matches: 12. The chain's CDR3 is CASSPPPYRGHQPQHF. The CDR3 DNA reads as TGTGCCAGCAGTCCCCCCCCCTACAGGGGACATCAGCCCCAGCATTTT.

The CDR3 spells CASSAGGAGEQYF. Here the CDR3 DNA reads TGTGCCAGCAGCGCCGGGGGGGCCGGGGAGCAGTACTTC. This sequence joins TRBV9 and TRBJ2-7; 8 positions agree with TRBD2. The CDR3 runs to 13 residues. V lost 3 bases, J lost 7 bases, and 6 bases stayed unmatched. In germline, CDR1 is SGDLS, CDR2 YYNGEE.

The V and J genes are TRBV28 and TRBJ1-1; 9 nucleotides align to TRBD1. Trimming took 11 bases from V and 3 from J; bases not matched to a gene: 7. Germline V gene data show CDR1 as MDHEN and CDR2 as SYDVKM. The CDR3 has 13 amino acids. The CDR3 nucleotides are TGTGCCGCCCAGACAGGGGGGGACACTGAAGCTTTCTTT. Amino acids: CAAQTGGDTEAFF. The full variable domain, in which reference TRBV28 and TRBJ1-1 provide the parts outside the CDR3, is DVKVTQSSRYLVKRTGEKVFLECVQDMDHENMFWYRQDPGLGLRLIYFSYDVKMKEKGDIPEGYSVSREKKERFSLILESASTNQTSMYLCAAQTGGDTEAFFGQGTRLTVV.

The chain employs TRBV5-5 and TRBJ1-1; possibly TRBD1 for D (5 bases). V lost 6 bases, J lost 7 bases, and 25 bases lay in between. This CDR3 comprises 16 residues. Germline values: CDR1 SGHKS, CDR2 YYEKEE (reference sequence). The CDR3 nucleotides read TGTGCCAGCAACCCGACGGGGGGGGACCGCCCGCGTGAAGCTTTCTTT. This codes for CASNPTGGDRPREAFF. Supplemented by reference TRBV5-5 and TRBJ1-1, the full variable domain reads DAGVTQSPTHLIKTRGQQVTLRCSPISGHKSVSWYQQVLGQGPQFIFQYYEKEERGRGNFPDRFSARQFPNYSSELNVNALLLGDSALYLCASNPTGGDRPREAFFGQGTRLTVV.

The chain employs TRBV11-1 and TRBJ2-5; 10 bases line up with TRBD2. With V trimmed by 3 bases and J by 4 bases, 5 bases remained unmatched. CDR3 size: 15 residues. Per germline, CDR1 SGHAT and CDR2 FQDESV (reference sequence). CDR3: CASSLASGGRETQYF. The CDR3 DNA sequence: TGTGCCAGCAGCTTGGCTAGCGGGGGCCGAGAGACCCAGTACTTC. The full variable domain, rest sourced from reference TRBV11-1 and TRBJ2-5, is EAEVAQSPRYKITEKSQAVAFWCDPISGHATLYWYRQILGQGPELLVQFQDESVVDDSQLPKDRFSAERLKGVDSTLKIQPAELGDSAMYLCASSLASGGRETQYFGPGTRLLVL.

The genes are TRBV18 and TRBJ1-1, with D perhaps TRBD1 (5 bases). V dropped 10 bases and J dropped 3 bases, with 9 bases sitting between them. The CDR3 extends over 11 amino acids. The germline V gene encodes CDR1 KGHSH and CDR2 LQKENI. The CDR3 coding sequence is TGTGCCACCCAGGGATACACTGAAGCTTTCTTT. Amino acid sequence: CATQGYTEAFF.

The genes are TRBV28 and TRBJ1-2, with unresolved D. V was trimmed by 1 base and J by 2 bases, leaving 5 bases between them. The CDR3 has 13 residues. Germline V gene sequence: CDR1 MDHEN, CDR2 SYDVKM. In nucleotides, the CDR3 is TGTGCCAGCAGTTTATTTCAGAACTATGGCTACACCTTC. Amino acids: CASSLFQNYGYTF.

Notes on this clone: Other DNA sequences in the sample encode the same CDR3. The chain uses TRBV7-9 and TRBJ1-5; weak D call: TRBD1 (6 bases). The CDR3 runs 14 residues. V was shortened by 4 bases and J by 2 bases, with 9 bases between the two germline ends. Germline values: CDR1 SEHNR, CDR2 FQNEAQ (reference sequence). The CDR3 DNA reads TGTGCCAGCAGCTCAGACAGGCGCAATCAGCCCCAGCATTTT. This encodes CASSSDRRNQPQHF.

The chain is built from TRBV27 and TRBJ2-2; the match to TRBD2 covers 10 bases. The CDR3 sequence is 15 residues long. Losses at the gene ends were 4 bases for V and 6 bases for J; bases not matched to a gene: 5. Germline V gives CDR1 MNHEY, CDR2 SMNVEV (reference sequence). In DNA, the CDR3 is TGTGCCAGCAGTTCGCTAGCGGGAGTATCCGGGGAGCTGTTTTTT. The encoded protein is CASSSLAGVSGELFF.

This chain links TRBV28 with TRBJ2-2; D unresolved. Between the trimmed V and J ends, which lost 9 bases and 3 bases, there was a span of 11 bases. CDR1 and CDR2 (germline): MDHEN, SYDVKM. CDR3 length: 13 residues. CDR3: CASTSEDTGELFF. The CDR3 DNA reads as TGTGCCAGTACCTCCGAGGACACCGGGGAGCTGTTTTTT.

The chain recombines TRBV28 with TRBJ2-5, with D possibly TRBD2 on 7 matching bases. The CDR3 spans 17 residues. Trimming left V 7 bases short and J 0 bases short, with 21 bases between. Germline V CDR1 and CDR2: MDHEN, SYDVKM. CDR3 sequence (DNA): TGTGCCAGCATTGGTCGGGGGGCGCGGGGGTACCAAGAGACCCAGTACTTC. As protein: CASIGRGARGYQETQYF.

This clone was observed a handful of times. The rearrangement joins TRBV7-9 to TRBJ1-2; D possibly corresponds to TRBD1 (5 bases). This CDR3 has 15 residues. Trimming stripped 0 bases from V and 4 bases from J, with 12 bases between. Germline loops: CDR1 SEHNR, CDR2 FQNEAQ (reference sequence). The CDR3 spells CASSLAVQGFYGYTF. CDR3 in DNA: TGTGCCAGCAGCTTAGCCGTCCAGGGATTCTATGGCTACACCTTC.

V usage is TRBV4-2 and J usage is TRBJ2-1, with 9 positions matching TRBD2. In germline, CDR1 is LGHNA, CDR2 YNFKEQ. V was pared by 1 base and J by 7 bases, with 8 bases of the junction left unmatched. The CDR3 is made up of 16 amino acids. CDR3 sequence reads: CASSQGELAGSNEQFF. The CDR3 DNA follows: TGTGCCAGCAGCCAAGGGGAACTAGCGGGCTCAAATGAGCAGTTCTTC.

The chain has TRBV7-2 and TRBJ2-2, with a tentative D call TRBD1 (6 bases). Germline CDR1 reads SGHTA; CDR2 reads FQGNSA. Trimming removed 0 bases at V and 5 bases at J, with 10 bases between. The CDR3 is 15 amino acids. In DNA, the CDR3 is TGTGCCAGCAGCTTAGCGAACAGGGTGACCGGGGAGCTGTTTTTT. Translated: CASSLANRVTGELFF.

This chain uses TRBV9 with TRBJ1-6; TRBD1 aligns across 8 bases. The CDR3 sequence is 16 residues long. V lost 3 bases, J lost 6 bases, and 8 bases stayed unmatched. CDR1 SGDLS and CDR2 YYNGEE come from the germline V gene. Written as DNA, the CDR3 is TGTGCCAGCAGCGCGAATCCTGGACAGGGTAATTCACCCCTCCACTTT. The encoded protein is CASSANPGQGNSPLHF.

The V and J genes are TRBV5-6 and TRBJ1-2; 7 bases line up with TRBD1. The CDR3 extends over 15 amino acids. Germline values: CDR1 SGHDT, CDR2 YYEEEE. Losses at the gene ends were 4 bases for V and 9 bases for J; bases not matched to a gene: 15. The CDR3 spells CASSLSGTEVFSYTF. The CDR3 bases are TGTGCCAGCAGCCTTTCCGGGACAGAGGTCTTTAGCTACACCTTC.

The genes are TRBV10-3 and TRBJ1-5; D remains unclear. V lost 4 bases to trimming and J lost 5 bases, with 12 bases between them. CDR3 size: 14 residues. Per germline, CDR1 ENHRY and CDR2 SYGVKD. The CDR3, as DNA: TGTGCCATCAGTGCGAGTTGGAGGGATCAGCCCCAGCATTTT. Residues: CAISASWRDQPQHF.

V gene TRBV3-1 (or the pseudogene TRBV3-2) combines with J gene TRBJ2-5; 13 nucleotides align to TRBD2. The CDR3 covers 18 residues. Trimming at V came to 3 bases and at J to 2 bases, leaving 9 bases not matched to a gene. Germline V CDR1 and CDR2: LGHDT, YNNKEL (reference sequence). The CDR3 spells CASSQATPGLAGQETQYF. The CDR3 nucleotides are TGTGCCAGCAGCCAGGCCACCCCGGGACTAGCGGGGCAAGAGACCCAGTACTTC.

The chain recombines TRBV2 with TRBJ2-3; possible D gene TRBD1, 5 bases. Deletions cut 6 bases from V and 3 bases from J, with 19 bases between. Germline V CDR1 and CDR2: SNHLY, FYNNEI. This CDR3 has 16 residues. The CDR3 is CASSVDSPMGTDTQYF. Written as DNA, the CDR3 is TGTGCCAGCAGCGTCGACAGCCCAATGGGGACAGATACGCAGTATTTT.

The table lists this clone with a count of one. The rearrangement joins TRBV6-5 to TRBJ1-4, with TRBD1 matching 7 bases. The CDR3 has 15 amino acids. Germline V gives CDR1 MNHEY, CDR2 SVGAGI. The ends lost 7 bases at V and 8 bases at J; junction bases unmatched: 13. The CDR3 loop reads CASTRSQGTFEKLFF. CDR3 bases: TGTGCCAGCACTAGATCACAGGGGACTTTCGAAAAACTGTTTTTT.

On this clone: A read error may account for a junction end that differs from germline. The V call is TRBV29-1, the J call TRBJ2-1; TRBD2 matches 9 bases. Germline CDR1 SQVTM, CDR2 ANQGSEA. This CDR3 comprises 12 residues. CDR3 nucleotides: TGCAGCGTTCCAGCGGGAGGAGGGGAAAAGCTCTTC. Its protein is CSVPAGGGEKLF.

This chain uses TRBV12-3 or TRBV12-4 with TRBJ1-3; D remains unclear. CDR3 length: 12 residues. V gave up 5 bases and J gave up 4 bases, with 6 bases separating them. The CDR3 DNA is TGTGCCAGCAGTACCAGGGGAAACACCATATATTTT. As protein: CASSTRGNTIYF.

In its sample, this clone was seen a few times. The chain recombines TRBV29-1 with TRBJ2-1, with a possible D match to TRBD2 (5 bases). The CDR3 totals 16 residues. Germline V gives CDR1 SQVTM, CDR2 ANQGSEA. V shed 1 base and J shed 3 bases, with 16 bases lying between them. CDR3: CSVEAPTRESYNEQFF. The CDR3 coding sequence is TGCAGCGTTGAAGCCCCCACTAGGGAAAGCTACAATGAGCAGTTCTTC.

The rearrangement joins TRBV19 to TRBJ2-5; a weak D match, TRBD2 (6 bases). V was shortened by 11 bases and J by 3 bases, with 22 bases between the two germline ends. Per germline, CDR1 LNHDA and CDR2 SQIVND (reference sequence). This CDR3 region has 15 residues. CDR3 residues: CAASGGPSLKETQYF. CDR3 in DNA: TGTGCCGCGTCCGGGGGTCCTTCTCTAAAAGAGACCCAGTACTTC.